This T cell receptor beta chain is drawn from a study of blood T cells in healthy people across ages. Using a J-beta primer mix together with a sample-barcoded 5' primer, a second PCR was run for about 7 to 12 cycles. Per sample, CDR3-containing paired-end reads numbered at least 2.5 million. One entry per CDR3 protein results from TCRdb running MiXCR on the 5' RACE reads. The sample comprises 1.5 million to 2 million distinct CDR3 sequences, about 39% of which are singletons, and more than 20% rests with the top ten. Deletions cut 3 bases from V and 2 bases from J, with 12 bases between. CDR3 length: 14 residues. Germline CDR1 reads SGDLS; CDR2 reads YYNGEE. Many counts were recorded for this clonotype.

This clonotype originated in a human donor in good health. The V call is TRBV9, the J call TRBJ2-7; a possible D gene is TRBD1 (6 bases). Specimen: blood. The CDR3 protein is CASSAGDNPYEQYF. The CDR3 nucleotides read TGTGCCAGCAGCGCAGGGGACAACCCCTACGAGCAGTACTTC.